The 25 T cell receptor beta chains presented below share a single source sample, sequenced in a study of cytomegalovirus exposure and HLA in healthy donors. The primer mix had 60 Vbeta and 13 Jbeta primers. Repertoires were generated with immunoSEQ multiplex PCR, while TCRdb's copy carries only in-frame clones and drops some. Among 150,000 to 200,000 clones listed, approximately 82% were seen once. The specimen was PBMCs. The receptors originated from a woman aged 40 to 50 in good health and CMV-seropositive.

J is TRBJ2-5 and V is TRBV6-6; tentative D call: TRBD2 (6 bases). CDR1 is MNHNY, CDR2 SVGAGI, per germline (reference sequence). Deletions cut 2 bases from V and 1 base from J, with 11 bases between. The CDR3 is made up of 15 amino acids. The CDR3 region is CASSYPGLPQETQYF. The CDR3 DNA follows: TGTGCCAGCAGTTACCCCGGACTACCCCAAGAGACCCAGTACTTC.

This clone occurred a few times. The rearrangement links TRBV28 to TRBJ1-1, with 9 bases that match TRBD1. Germline V gene data show CDR1 as MDHEN and CDR2 as SYDVKM. The CDR3 totals 12 residues. The CDR3 DNA follows: TGTGCGGGACAGGGTTCGAACACTGAAGCTTTCTTT. It encodes CAGQGSNTEAFF.

The V gene is TRBV28, the J gene TRBJ1-2; 10 bases fit TRBD1. The CDR3 loop spans 17 amino acids. Germline CDR1 MDHEN, CDR2 SYDVKM. The V segment lost 6 bases and the J segment 6 bases; nucleotides outside the gene matches: 16. CDR3 nucleotide sequence: TGTGCCAGCAGCCCCCGATATTTTCGGGACAGGGGTCATGGCTACACCTTC. Translated, it gives CASSPRYFRDRGHGYTF.

The chain uses TRBV15 and TRBJ2-1, with 14 bases that match TRBD2. The V gene end was trimmed by 3 bases and the J gene end by 0 bases; junction bases not matched to a gene: 7. There are 19 residues in the CDR3. CDR1 LNHNV and CDR2 YYDKDF come from the germline V gene (reference sequence). The CDR3 spells CATSSGLAGGSSSYNEQFF. The CDR3 DNA follows: TGTGCCACCAGCAGCGGACTAGCGGGAGGATCCAGCTCCTACAATGAGCAGTTCTTC.

The chain joins TRBV6-5 to TRBJ1-6; TRBD1 aligns across 9 bases. J gave up 9 bases and V 3 bases, and 3 bases lay outside the gene matches. The CDR3 is 14 residues long. Germline V CDR1 and CDR2: MNHEY, SVGAGI. The CDR3 DNA is TGTGCCAGCAGTTATGGGACAGGGCTTTCACCCCTCCACTTT. This encodes CASSYGTGLSPLHF.

This sequence joins TRBV7-9 and TRBJ1-5, with D hard to call. The CDR3 is made up of 13 amino acids. The germline CDR1 and CDR2 sequences are SEHNR and FQNEAQ (reference sequence). Trimming pared 1 base from V and 7 bases from J, leaving 8 bases between. The CDR3 loop is CASSLDRVQPQHF. In DNA, the CDR3 is TGTGCCAGCAGCTTAGATAGAGTCCAGCCCCAGCATTTT.

This sequence joins TRBV4-3 and TRBJ2-1, with 11 positions matching TRBD2. Trimming cost V 7 bases and J 4 bases; bases outside gene matches: 6. The V gene's germline CDR1 is LGHNA and CDR2 YSLEER. The CDR3 has 15 amino acids. CDR3 sequence (DNA): TGCGCCAGCAACCTCGGGACTAGCGGATACAATGAGCAGTTCTTC. This gives the protein CASNLGTSGYNEQFF.

The chain carries TRBV30 and TRBJ1-1; 10 positions match TRBD1. V lost 1 base to trimming and J lost 0 bases; unmatched junction nucleotides: 8. The germline V gene has CDR1 GTSNPN and CDR2 SVGIG (reference sequence). This CDR3 is built from 17 residues. In DNA, the CDR3 is TGTGCCTGGAGTGGGGACAGGGGACCCCATCTGAACACTGAAGCTTTCTTT. It specifies CAWSGDRGPHLNTEAFF.

The chain uses TRBV10-1 and TRBJ1-1; no firm D call. The CDR3 loop spans 13 amino acids. V was shortened by 5 bases and J by 3 bases, with 10 bases between the two germline ends. CDR1 and CDR2 (germline): WNHNN, SYGVQD (reference sequence). In nucleotides, the CDR3 is TGCGCCAGCAGTTCCAATCAGGACACTGAAGCTTTCTTT. Residues: CASSSNQDTEAFF.

The chain has TRBV9 and TRBJ2-2, with D perhaps TRBD2 (6 bases). Germline V gene lookup returns CDR1 SGDLS and CDR2 YYNGEE. V was trimmed by 3 bases and J by 2 bases, leaving 17 bases between them. CDR3 length equals 17 residues. The CDR3 DNA reads as TGTGCCAGCAGCGACCGTACGGGACTTCTTAACACCGGGGAGCTGTTTTTT. This translates into CASSDRTGLLNTGELFF.

The chain recombines TRBV28 with TRBJ2-1; tentatively, D is TRBD1 (5 bases). This CDR3 has 16 amino acids. Germline V lookup: CDR1 MDHEN, CDR2 SYDVKM. The V end lost 5 bases, the J end lost 0 bases, and 14 bases lay between the germline ends. In nucleotides, the CDR3 is TGTGCCAGCAGTCACCAGGGAATCCCCTCCTACAATGAGCAGTTCTTC. This codes for CASSHQGIPSYNEQFF.

This clone was recorded only once. The genes are TRBV19 and TRBJ1-1, with D tentatively TRBD1 (6 bases). V lost 3 bases, J lost 4 bases, and 12 bases lay in between. CDR1 is LNHDA and CDR2 is SQIVND in the germline V gene (reference sequence). The CDR3 has 14 residues. The DNA of the CDR3 is TGTGCCAGTAGTATTTTGGGGGCGGGCACTGAAGCTTTCTTT. It codes for CASSILGAGTEAFF.

CDR3 residues: CASSFGGVNQPQHF. For the CDR3, the DNA is TGTGCCAGCAGTTTTGGGGGGGTCAATCAGCCCCAGCATTTT. The V and J genes are TRBV28 and TRBJ1-5; tentative D call: TRBD1 (5 bases). CDR1 MDHEN and CDR2 SYDVKM come from the germline V gene. Trimming left V 3 bases short and J 3 bases short, with 9 bases between. The CDR3 consists of 14 residues.

Concerning this clone: Mismatch with germline at one junction end may stem from a read error. Other DNA sequences in the same sample also yield this CDR3. The chain couples TRBV6-6 to TRBJ1-1, with D perhaps TRBD1 (6 bases). Per the germline V gene, CDR1 is MNHNY and CDR2 is SVGAGI (reference sequence). The CDR3 sequence is 13 residues long. CDR3: CAGTLGVDTEAFF. In DNA, the CDR3 is TGTGCCGGGACACTAGGGGTTGACACTGAAGCCTTCTTT.

This clone was counted once. This chain links TRBV29-1 with TRBJ1-5, with 12 nucleotides matching TRBD1. The CDR3 has 14 amino acids. The V gene's germline CDR1 is SQVTM and CDR2 ANQGSEA. J was trimmed by 6 bases and V by 6 bases; bases with no gene match: 6. The DNA for the CDR3 is TGCAGCGTCTCCTGGGACAGGGGGCCTCAGCCCCAGCATTTT. Translation: CSVSWDRGPQPQHF.

This chain uses TRBV7-2 with TRBJ2-7, with 9 nucleotides matching TRBD2. The CDR3 covers 16 residues. Germline lookup yields CDR1 SGHTA and CDR2 FQGNSA. Trimming took 1 base from V and 5 from J; bases not matched to a gene: 9. The CDR3 nucleotides read TGTGCCAGCAGCTTAGTGGTTAGCGGGAGAAGGAACGAGCAGTACTTC. Translating gives CASSLVVSGRRNEQYF.

This clone was found once. The genes are TRBV4-2 and TRBJ2-3; possible D gene TRBD2, 6 bases. Germline values: CDR1 LGHNA, CDR2 YNFKEQ. V was pared by 4 bases and J by 0 bases, with 20 bases between. CDR3 length: 18 residues. The CDR3 here is CASSPTGSRGLSTDTQYF. CDR3 sequence (DNA): TGTGCCAGCAGCCCTACGGGCAGTCGGGGACTTAGCACAGATACGCAGTATTTT.

This chain uses TRBV2 with TRBJ2-7; D possibly corresponds to TRBD1 (6 bases). From germline, CDR1 is SNHLY and CDR2 FYNNEI. V was pared by 1 base and J by 6 bases, with 7 bases between. This CDR3 has 12 amino acids. CDR3 residues: CASSEVGGEQYF. Here the CDR3 DNA reads TGTGCCAGCAGTGAAGTAGGGGGCGAGCAGTACTTC. Full variable domain (missing parts from reference TRBV2 and TRBJ2-7): EPEVTQTPSHQVTQMGQEVILRCVPISNHLYFYWYRQILGQKVEFLVSFYNNEISEKSEIFDDQFSVERPDGSNFTLKIRSTKLEDSAMYFCASSEVGGEQYFGPGTRLTVT.

The V and J genes are TRBV28 and TRBJ2-1, with a possible D match to TRBD2 (6 bases). Germline V gene lookup returns CDR1 MDHEN and CDR2 SYDVKM. This CDR3 spans 16 amino acids. Trimming shortened V by 7 bases and J by 7 bases, and 23 bases separated the two germline ends. The CDR3 spells CASIPVWGRMVNEQFF. DNA for the CDR3: TGTGCCAGCATCCCAGTCTGGGGGAGGATGGTAAATGAGCAGTTCTTC.

V usage is TRBV10-3 and J usage is TRBJ1-2, with 8 bases that match TRBD1. Unmatched junction bases numbered 5, after V lost 3 bases and J lost 8 bases. The CDR3 consists of 13 residues. CDR1 is ENHRY, CDR2 SYGVKD, per germline. CDR3 protein: CAISDQGARGYTF. The CDR3 bases are TGTGCCATCAGTGATCAGGGGGCAAGAGGCTACACCTTC.

The chain is built from TRBV7-8 and TRBJ1-4, with 8 bases that match TRBD1. V was pared by 5 bases and J by 4 bases, with 6 bases of the junction left unmatched. The CDR3 is 15 amino acids. Germline lookup yields CDR1 SGHVS and CDR2 FQNEAQ. CDR3 in DNA: TGTGCCAGCAGCGCCCGACAGGGGTTTAATGAAAAACTGTTTTTT. This sequence encodes CASSARQGFNEKLFF.

The V and J genes are TRBV18 and TRBJ2-3, with a tentative D call TRBD2 (6 bases). Per germline, CDR1 KGHSH and CDR2 LQKENI. This CDR3 spans 14 amino acids. V lost 1 base and J lost 6, with 11 bases in between. CDR3 sequence: CASSPLSGRDTQYF. For the CDR3, the DNA is TGTGCCAGCTCACCACTATCAGGGAGGGATACGCAGTATTTT.

This clone was counted a few times. The germline gene is not matched at one end of the junction; a read error may be the cause. The chain combines TRBV6-5 with TRBJ1-6; D not certain. Looked up from germline, CDR1 is MNHEY and CDR2 is SVGAGI. This CDR3 region has 13 residues. The CDR3 nucleotides read TGTGCCAGCAGTTACTCCTTTAATTCACCCCTCCACTTT. Protein product: CASSYSFNSPLHF.

The V call is TRBV6-1, the J call TRBJ1-4; no clear D gene. The CDR3 runs to 14 residues. The V gene lost 6 bases and the J gene lost 4 bases, with 12 bases spanning the gap. Germline CDR1 and CDR2: MNHNS and SASEGT. The DNA for the CDR3 is TGTGCCAGCAGCGACAAAGCATATAATGAAAAACTGTTTTTT. This translates into CASSDKAYNEKLFF.

The chain combines TRBV19 with TRBJ2-1; maybe TRBD1 (6 bases). This CDR3 is 18 amino acids long. Trimming cost V 4 bases and J 7 bases, with 26 bases left between them. CDR1 and CDR2 (germline): LNHDA, SQIVND (reference sequence). For the CDR3, the DNA is TGTGCCAGTAGTACCCCCTCGACAGGCGCAAGGAGTACAAATGAGCAGTTCTTC. As protein: CASSTPSTGARSTNEQFF.